This TCR beta chain was obtained from a study of T cell responses to AZD1222 COVID-19 vaccine. At the level of the study: Pooling covered second doses at about 4 or about 12 weeks.

The J segment lost 6 bases and the V segment lost 0 bases, leaving 9 bases of the junction unmatched. Germline V gives CDR1 SGDLS, CDR2 YYNGEE. The CDR3 runs 16 residues. This clone was found once. The antigen remains unidentified. The same CDR3 is also encoded by other DNA sequences in this sample. Study findings and constraints: In a largely white British group with more females than males, clonal diversity was possibly underestimated.

Assay: immunoSEQ multiplex PCR; the TCRdb copy retains only in-frame clones and omits some. The data hold about 97,000 clones, with 75% to 90% observed a single time. J is TRBJ2-3 and V is TRBV9, with 8 bases that match TRBD1. The sequence came from an adult in good health. The source was peripheral blood, collected on day 0 of AZD1222 vaccination. CDR3: CASSVVGGQGADTQYF. As DNA, the CDR3 is TGTGCCAGCAGCGTAGTCGGAGGGCAGGGGGCTGATACGCAGTATTTT.